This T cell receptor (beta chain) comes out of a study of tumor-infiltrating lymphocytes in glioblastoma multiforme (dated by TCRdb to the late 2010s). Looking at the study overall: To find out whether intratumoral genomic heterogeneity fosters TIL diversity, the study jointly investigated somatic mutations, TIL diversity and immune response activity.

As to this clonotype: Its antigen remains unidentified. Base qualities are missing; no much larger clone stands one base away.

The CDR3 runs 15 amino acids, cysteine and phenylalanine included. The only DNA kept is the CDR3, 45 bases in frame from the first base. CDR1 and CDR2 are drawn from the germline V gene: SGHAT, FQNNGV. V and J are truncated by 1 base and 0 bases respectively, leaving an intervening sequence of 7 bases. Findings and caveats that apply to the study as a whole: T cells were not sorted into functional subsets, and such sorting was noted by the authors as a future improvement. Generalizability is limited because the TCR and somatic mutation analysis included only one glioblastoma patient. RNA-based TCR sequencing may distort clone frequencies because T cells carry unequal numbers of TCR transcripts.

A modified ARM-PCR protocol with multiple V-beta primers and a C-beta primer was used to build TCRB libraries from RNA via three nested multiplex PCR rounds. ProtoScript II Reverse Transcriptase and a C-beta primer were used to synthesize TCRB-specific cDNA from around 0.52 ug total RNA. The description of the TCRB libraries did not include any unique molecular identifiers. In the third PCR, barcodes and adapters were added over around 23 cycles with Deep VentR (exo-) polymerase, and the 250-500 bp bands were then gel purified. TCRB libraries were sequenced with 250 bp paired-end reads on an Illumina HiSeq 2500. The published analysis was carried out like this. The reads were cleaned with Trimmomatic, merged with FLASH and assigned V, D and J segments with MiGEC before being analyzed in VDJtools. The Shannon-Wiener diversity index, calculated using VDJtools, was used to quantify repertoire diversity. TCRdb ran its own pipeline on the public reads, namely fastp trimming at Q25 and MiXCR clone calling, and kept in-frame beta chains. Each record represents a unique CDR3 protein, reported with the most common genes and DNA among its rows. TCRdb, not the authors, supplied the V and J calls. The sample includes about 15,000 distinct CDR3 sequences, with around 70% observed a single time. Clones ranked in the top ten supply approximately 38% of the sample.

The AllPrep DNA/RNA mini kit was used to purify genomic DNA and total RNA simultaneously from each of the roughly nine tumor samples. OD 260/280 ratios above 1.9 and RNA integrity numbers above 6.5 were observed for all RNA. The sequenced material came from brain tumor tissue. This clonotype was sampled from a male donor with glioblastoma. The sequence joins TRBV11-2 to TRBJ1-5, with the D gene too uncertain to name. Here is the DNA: TGTGCCAGCAGCTTAGGTACCAGTAGCAATCAGCCCCAGCATTTT. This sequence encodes CASSLGTSSNQPQHF. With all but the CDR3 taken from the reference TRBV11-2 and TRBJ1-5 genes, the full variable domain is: EAGVAQSPRYKIIEKRQSVAFWCNPISGHATLYWYQQILGQGPKLLIQFQNNGVVDDSQLPKDRFSAERLKGVDSTLKIQPAKLEDSAVYLCASSLGTSSNQPQHFGDGTRLSIL.